A single sample gave rise to the 18 T cell receptor beta chains below, sequenced in a study of T cells in Graves' hyperthyroidism and ophthalmopathy. Using RNA transcripts as the source, TCR beta CDR3 regions were amplified. The HTBI primer set drove a first-round RT-PCR of the TCR CDR3. TCRdb used MiXCR to reprocess the multiplex PCR reads, holding one entry per CDR3 protein. The table lists hundreds of thousands of distinct CDR3 sequences, approximately 20% of them singletons. Sequenced: blood. The receptor set was obtained from a man aged 40-55 years with Graves' hyperthyroidism.

The rearrangement uses TRBV7-2 and TRBJ2-3; TRBD2 aligns across 11 bases. This CDR3 has 17 amino acids. Germline V gene data show CDR1 as SGHTA and CDR2 as FQGNSA. V dropped 1 base and J dropped 6; count of bases not matched to a gene: 9. The CDR3: CASSLGIAGGARDTQYF. The CDR3 DNA is TGTGCCAGCAGCTTAGGAATAGCGGGGGGGGCGAGGGATACGCAGTATTTT.

This clonotype was observed a few times. This chain connects TRBV18 to TRBJ2-3; D might be TRBD2 (6 bases). The CDR3 totals 14 residues. Germline V lookup: CDR1 KGHSH, CDR2 LQKENI. V dropped 0 bases and J dropped 7 bases, with 11 bases sitting between them. CDR3 nucleotide sequence: TGTGCCAGCTCACCACCTGGAGGGTCAAATACGCAGTATTTT. Encoded protein: CASSPPGGSNTQYF.

This clonotype came up many times. CDR3 region: CASSLGARSAQYF. The CDR3 nucleotides are TGTGCCAGCAGCTTGGGAGCCAGGTCGGCCCAGTACTTC. This chain joins TRBV7-2 and TRBJ2-5; tentatively, D is TRBD2 (5 bases). V gave up 3 bases and J gave up 9 bases, with 14 bases separating them. Germline lookup yields CDR1 SGHTA and CDR2 FQGNSA. This CDR3 comprises 13 residues.

The table lists this clonotype with a few counts. The chain uses TRBV5-4 and TRBJ2-6; the D gene could be TRBD1 or TRBD2 (6 bases each). Trimming cost V 0 bases and J 2 bases, with 9 bases left between them. This CDR3 comprises 16 residues. The germline gives CDR1 SGHNT, CDR2 YYREEE (reference sequence). CDR3 loop: CASSLVGGTGANVLTF. As DNA, the CDR3 is TGTGCCAGCAGCTTGGTAGGGGGGACTGGGGCCAACGTCCTGACTTTC.

The V call is TRBV29-1, the J call TRBJ1-5; TRBD1 might be the D (5 bases). V was clipped by 3 bases and J by 7 bases, with 13 bases between them. This CDR3 spans 13 amino acids. Looked up from germline, CDR1 is SQVTM and CDR2 is ANQGSEA. This CDR3 is CSVEGGAGQPQHF. The CDR3 DNA follows: TGCAGCGTTGAGGGTGGGGCCGGCCAGCCCCAGCATTTT.

The sample holds many counts of this clonotype. The chain carries TRBV7-2 and TRBJ2-3, with a weak D call TRBD1 (7 bases). V lost 5 bases and J lost 3, with 21 bases in between. The CDR3 spans 17 residues. Germline V lookup: CDR1 SGHTA, CDR2 FQGNSA. CDR3 sequence (DNA): TGTGCCAGCAGCCCCCCCAGGGGGGCGTATGGGACAGATACGCAGTATTTT. Translating gives CASSPPRGAYGTDTQYF.

This clonotype showed up many times. This chain connects TRBV7-2 to TRBJ2-7; 8 nucleotides align to TRBD1. The CDR3 is made up of 14 amino acids. V was pared by 2 bases and J by 4 bases, with 4 bases of the junction left unmatched. The germline CDR1 and CDR2 sequences are SGHTA and FQGNSA. CDR3: CASSLHRGIYEQYF. The CDR3 DNA reads TGTGCCAGCAGCTTACACAGGGGGATATACGAGCAGTACTTC.

This clonotype was found many times. DNA of the CDR3: TGTGCCAGCAGCTTAGGCGTGGGACTACCGCGGGGCAATGAGCAGTTCTTC. It is translated as CASSLGVGLPRGNEQFF. This chain joins TRBV7-8 and TRBJ2-1; 7 positions agree with TRBD2. Germline CDR1 reads SGHVS; CDR2 reads FQNEAQ. This CDR3 is built from 17 residues. V lost 1 base, J lost 6 bases, and 12 bases stayed unmatched.

The table lists this clonotype with many counts. The gene calls are TRBV29-1 and TRBJ1-2; D is uncertain. The V and J ends lost 4 bases and 3 bases respectively, with 6 bases between them. The V gene's germline CDR1 is SQVTM and CDR2 ANQGSEA. The CDR3 length is 11 residues. The CDR3 nucleotides are TGCAGCGTTGTGGTTGACTATGGCTACACCTTC. Translated: CSVVVDYGYTF.

This clonotype was seen many times. The chain uses TRBV7-8 and TRBJ1-1; D is unresolved. The germline V gene encodes CDR1 SGHVS and CDR2 FQNEAQ. Between the trimmed V and J ends, which lost 5 bases and 4 bases, there was a span of 14 bases. This CDR3 spans 14 amino acids. CDR3 nucleotides: TGTGCCAGCAGCCCAGCGGGGAGGGCCACTGAAGCTTTCTTT. Encoded protein: CASSPAGRATEAFF.

The table lists this clonotype with a few counts. The chain carries TRBV6-1 and TRBJ2-1; tentative D call: TRBD1 (5 bases). The V and J ends lost 9 bases and 0 bases respectively, with 9 bases between them. The CDR3 sequence is 13 residues long. CDR1 MNHNS and CDR2 SASEGT come from the germline V gene. In DNA, the CDR3 is TGTGCCAGTAAAAGGGGCTCCTACAATGAGCAGTTCTTC. It translates to CASKRGSYNEQFF.

This clonotype was seen repeatedly, ten times or more. The rearrangement joins TRBV24-1 to TRBJ1-2, with D unresolved. The germline CDR1 and CDR2 sequences are KGHDR and SFDVKD. The germline V and J ends were trimmed by 2 bases and 4 bases, with 4 bases remaining between them. The CDR3 loop spans 12 amino acids. The CDR3 region is CATSDSSYGYTF. The CDR3 DNA sequence: TGTGCCACCAGTGATTCCAGCTATGGCTACACCTTC.

This clonotype was recorded at least ten times. The DNA for the CDR3 is TGTGCCAGCAGCTTACGACAGGGGAACACTGAAGCTTTCTTT. Translating gives CASSLRQGNTEAFF. The genes are TRBV7-2 and TRBJ1-1; 7 bases agree with TRBD1. Germline-derived CDR1 and CDR2 are SGHTA and FQGNSA. The ends lost 2 bases at V and 1 base at J; junction bases unmatched: 1. This CDR3 is 14 amino acids long.

This clonotype was counted many times. The genes are TRBV20-1 and TRBJ2-4, with D hard to call. This CDR3 is 13 amino acids long. Looked up from germline, CDR1 is DFQATT and CDR2 is SNEGSKA (reference sequence). Trimming took 3 bases from V and 4 from J, leaving 10 bases between them. The CDR3 bases are TGCAGTGCTAGCAGGCCAGATAAAAACATTCAGTACTTC. Translating it yields CSASRPDKNIQYF.

This clonotype was detected a few times. One junction end does not reproduce the germline sequence, and a read error may be involved. The rearrangement joins TRBV10-3 to TRBJ1-2; tentatively, D is TRBD1 (6 bases). The CDR3 has 12 amino acids. Germline CDR1 is ENHRY and CDR2 is SYGVKD. In nucleotides, the CDR3 is TGTGCCATCAGTGATACAGGGATTGGCTGCACCTTC. Translated, it gives CAISDTGIGCTF.

The chain links TRBV15 to TRBJ2-5, with 7 bases identical to TRBD1. Per germline, CDR1 LNHNV and CDR2 YYDKDF (reference sequence). J was trimmed by 2 bases and V by 0 bases; bases with no gene match: 6. The CDR3 loop spans 16 amino acids. CDR3 DNA sequence: TGTGCCACCAGCAGAGATGCGGTACAGGGGCAAGAGACCCAGTACTTC. Translation gives CATSRDAVQGQETQYF. Filled out from reference TRBV15 and TRBJ2-5, the complete variable domain reads DAMVIQNPRYQVTQFGKPVTLSCSQTLNHNVMYWYQQKSSQAPKLLFHYYDKDFNNEADTPDNFQSRRPNTSFCFLDIRSPGLGDTAMYLCATSRDAVQGQETQYFGPGTRLLVL.

This clonotype was seen many times. This chain links TRBV20-1 with TRBJ2-1, with 13 positions matching TRBD2. The germline CDR1 and CDR2 sequences are DFQATT and SNEGSKA (reference sequence). The CDR3 has 14 amino acids. V shed 5 bases and J 7 bases; nucleotides not matched to a gene: 5. Here the CDR3 reads CSAPTTSGGNEQFF. The CDR3 coding sequence is TGCAGTGCTCCAACGACTAGCGGGGGGAATGAGCAGTTCTTC.

The V call is TRBV20-1, the J call TRBJ2-7; D uncertain. Trimming left V 5 bases short and J 0 bases short, with 17 bases between. The CDR3 is 15 residues long. In germline, CDR1 is DFQATT, CDR2 SNEGSKA (reference sequence). The CDR3 region has the DNA TGCAGTGCTTACCGTGGAACAGCTAGCTCCTACGAGCAGTACTTC. Protein sequence: CSAYRGTASSYEQYF.